Listed below are T cell receptor beta chains from one sample, sequenced in a study of blood T cell repertoires in COVID-19. Repertoires were generated with immunoSEQ multiplex PCR, while TCRdb's copy carries only in-frame clones and drops some. The sample has around 250,000 clones, about 91% seen once. The sequencing input was PBMCs or T cells enriched from blood (not recorded which). Source of these receptors: a human donor in a cohort exposed to, infected with or recovered from COVID-19 (not recorded which). The donor label of this sample is uncertain. The CDR3 runs from the conserved cysteine through the conserved F or W.

v_call: TRBV19; j_call: TRBJ1-6; cdr3_aa: CASSNPGQGGSPLHF
v_call: TRBV24-1; j_call: TRBJ2-7; cdr3_aa: CATSDSNRGEQYF
v_call: TRBV11-2; j_call: TRBJ1-2; cdr3_aa: CASSLVGTPNYGYTF
v_call: TRBV19; j_call: TRBJ2-7; cdr3_aa: CASSIRGSDEQYF
v_call: TRBV6-1; j_call: TRBJ2-1; cdr3_aa: CASSERGGGYNEQFF
v_call: TRBV4-2; j_call: TRBJ1-2; cdr3_aa: CASSQDSPTGIGYGYTF
v_call: TRBV9; j_call: TRBJ1-6; cdr3_aa: CASSVEENSPLHF
v_call: TRBV7-9; j_call: TRBJ2-1; cdr3_aa: CASSLPGQGFNEQFF
v_call: TRBV7-2; j_call: TRBJ2-7; cdr3_aa: CASSLNGLAGEQYF
v_call: TRBV19; j_call: TRBJ1-2; cdr3_aa: CASSTTGKNHGYTF
v_call: TRBV13; j_call: TRBJ2-1; cdr3_aa: CASSTRQGAGNEQFF
v_call: TRBV11-2; j_call: TRBJ2-7; cdr3_aa: CASSSTDFYEQYF
v_call: TRBV19; j_call: TRBJ1-4; cdr3_aa: CASTLPGQPPEKLFF
v_call: TRBV6-4; j_call: TRBJ2-5; cdr3_aa: CASKQGETQYF
v_call: TRBV5-5; j_call: TRBJ1-1; cdr3_aa: CASSLGALLREKNTEAFF
v_call: TRBV5-4; j_call: TRBJ2-3; cdr3_aa: CASRTGTGSTDTQYF
v_call: TRBV5-1; j_call: TRBJ1-4; cdr3_aa: CASSPTGTGVEKLFF
v_call: TRBV5-6; j_call: TRBJ2-1; cdr3_aa: CASSRGGAVDEQFF
v_call: TRBV6-1; j_call: TRBJ1-6; cdr3_aa: CASSEWSGNSPLHF
v_call: TRBV7-9; j_call: TRBJ2-7; cdr3_aa: CASSHHLATGRHSYEQYF
v_call: TRBV7-9; j_call: TRBJ1-3; cdr3_aa: CASSFKTGNTIYF
v_call: TRBV10-3; j_call: TRBJ2-2; cdr3_aa: CAISGGQTGELFF
v_call: TRBV19; j_call: TRBJ1-2; cdr3_aa: CASRSPLAAYGYTF
v_call: TRBV6-5; j_call: TRBJ2-2; cdr3_aa: CASSLAGGETGELFF
v_call: TRBV19; j_call: TRBJ1-1; cdr3_aa: CASQSDAGNTEAFF
v_call: TRBV7-9; j_call: TRBJ1-6; cdr3_aa: CASSLFSDSPLHF